This T cell receptor (beta chain) was captured in a study of T cells after yellow fever vaccination. MiXCR, run by TCRdb on the 5' RACE reads, gives a single entry per CDR3 protein. The data contain under 550,000 distinct CDR3 sequences, roughly a fifth of them seen just once; the ten biggest clones take up roughly 16%. This clonotype came up a few times. The sequencing here drew on PBMCs, taken more than 20 days after the first yellow fever vaccination. This clonotype originated in a man aged 18 to 30 who received the YFV17D yellow fever vaccine.

CDR3 DNA sequence: TGTGCCAGCAGTTCAAGGGGAACGGGCGAGCAGTACTTC. It yields the protein CASSSRGTGEQYF. The chain couples TRBV12-3 or TRBV12-4 to TRBJ2-7, with D possibly TRBD1 on 5 matching bases. This CDR3 region has 13 residues. V was cut by 4 bases and J by 6 bases, with 13 bases left in between.